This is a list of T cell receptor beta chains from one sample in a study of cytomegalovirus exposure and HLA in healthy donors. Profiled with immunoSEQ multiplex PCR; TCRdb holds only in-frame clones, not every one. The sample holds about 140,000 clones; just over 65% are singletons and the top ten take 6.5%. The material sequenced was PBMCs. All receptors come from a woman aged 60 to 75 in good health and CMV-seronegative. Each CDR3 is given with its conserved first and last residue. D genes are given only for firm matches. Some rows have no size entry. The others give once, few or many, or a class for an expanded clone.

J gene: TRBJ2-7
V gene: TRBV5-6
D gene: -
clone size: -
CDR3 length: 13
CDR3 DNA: TGTGCCAGCAGTGAGCTCCCCACAGGCGGGCAGTACTTC
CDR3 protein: CASSELPTGGQYF

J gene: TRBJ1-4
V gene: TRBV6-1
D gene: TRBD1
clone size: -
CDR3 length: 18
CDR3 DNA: TGTGCCAGCAGTGAAGACCCCCCCCGACAGGGGGACTCTGCTAAACTGTTTTTT
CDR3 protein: CASSEDPPRQGDSAKLFF

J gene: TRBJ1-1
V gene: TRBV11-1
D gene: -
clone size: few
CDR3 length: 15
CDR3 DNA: TGTGCCAGCGCCAAGGAGGGGCCCCTGAACACTGAAGCTTTCTTT
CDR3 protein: CASAKEGPLNTEAFF

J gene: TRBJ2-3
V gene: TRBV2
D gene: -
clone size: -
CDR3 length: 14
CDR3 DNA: TGTGCCAGCAGATACAGGCTTCCCACAGATACGCAGTATTTT
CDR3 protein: CASRYRLPTDTQYF

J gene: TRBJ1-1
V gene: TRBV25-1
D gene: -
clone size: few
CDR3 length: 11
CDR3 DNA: TGTGCCAGCACCGGACAGTGGGCAGCTTTCTTT
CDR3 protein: CASTGQWAAFF

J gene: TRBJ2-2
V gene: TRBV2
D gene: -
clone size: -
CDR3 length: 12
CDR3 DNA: TGTGCCATCGACTCAAAGACCGGGGAGCTGTTTTTT
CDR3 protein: CAIDSKTGELFF

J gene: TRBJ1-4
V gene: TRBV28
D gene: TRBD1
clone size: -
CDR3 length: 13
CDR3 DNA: TGTGCCAGCCGGGACAGTGTTAATGAAAAACTGTTTTTT
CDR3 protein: CASRDSVNEKLFF

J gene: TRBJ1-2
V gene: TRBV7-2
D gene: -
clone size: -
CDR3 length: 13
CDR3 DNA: TGTGCCAGCAGCTTAAATTCAGGGGCCGGCTACACCTTC
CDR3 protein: CASSLNSGAGYTF

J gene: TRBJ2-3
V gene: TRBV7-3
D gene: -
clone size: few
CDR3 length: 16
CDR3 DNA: TGTGCCAGCAGCCCCGGGCCTGAGGGATCCACAGATACGCAGTATTTT
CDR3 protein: CASSPGPEGSTDTQYF

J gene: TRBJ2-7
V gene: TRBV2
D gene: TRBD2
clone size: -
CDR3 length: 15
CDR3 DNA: TGTGCCAGCAGTGAGGGGACTATCAGCTCCTACGAGCAGTACTTC
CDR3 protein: CASSEGTISSYEQYF

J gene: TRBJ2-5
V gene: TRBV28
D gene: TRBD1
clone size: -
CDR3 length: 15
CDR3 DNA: TGTGCCAGCAGTTTCCAGGGGGCTGGTGGTGAGACCCAGTACTTC
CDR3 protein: CASSFQGAGGETQYF

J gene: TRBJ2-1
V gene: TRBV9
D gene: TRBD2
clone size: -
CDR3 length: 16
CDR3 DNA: TGTGCCAGCAGCGTAGGGCCTAGCGGCCTGTCAAATGAGCAGTTCTTC
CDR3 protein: CASSVGPSGLSNEQFF

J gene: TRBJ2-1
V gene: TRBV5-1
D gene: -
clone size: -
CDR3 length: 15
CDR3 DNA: TGCGCCAGCAGCTTGGATGAGGGGGAGGGGAATGAGCAGTTCTTC
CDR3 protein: CASSLDEGEGNEQFF

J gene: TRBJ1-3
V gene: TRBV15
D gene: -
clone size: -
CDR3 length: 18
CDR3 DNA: TGTGCCACCAGCAGAGAGGCTTCACATGCCAGCTCTGGAAACACCATATATTTT
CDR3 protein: CATSREASHASSGNTIYF

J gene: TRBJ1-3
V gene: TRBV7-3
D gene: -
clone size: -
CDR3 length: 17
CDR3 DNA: TGTGCCAGCAGCTCCACCTCGTCGGGGGGCAGTGGAAACACCATATATTTT
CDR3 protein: CASSSTSSGGSGNTIYF

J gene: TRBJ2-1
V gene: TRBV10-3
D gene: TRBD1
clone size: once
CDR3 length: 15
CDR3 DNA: TGTGCCATCAGTGGGATACGGGACAGGGTATATGAGCAGTTCTTC
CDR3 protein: CAISGIRDRVYEQFF

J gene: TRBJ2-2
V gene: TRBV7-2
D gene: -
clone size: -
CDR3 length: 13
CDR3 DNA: TGTGCCAGCAGCTTAATTAGCGCCGGGGAGCTGTTTTTT
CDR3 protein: CASSLISAGELFF

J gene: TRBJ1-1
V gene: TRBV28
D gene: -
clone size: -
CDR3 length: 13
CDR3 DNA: TGTGCCAGCGCGGGGGGGCAGAACACTGAAGCTTTCTTT
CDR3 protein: CASAGGQNTEAFF

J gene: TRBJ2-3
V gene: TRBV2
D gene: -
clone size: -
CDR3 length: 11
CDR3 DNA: TGTGCCAGCAGTGGTCAAGATACGCAGTATTTT
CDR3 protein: CASSGQDTQYF

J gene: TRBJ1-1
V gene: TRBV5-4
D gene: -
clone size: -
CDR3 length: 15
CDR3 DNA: TGTGCCAGCAGGGGAGGCGACAGAGGAGGGACTGAAGCTTTCTTT
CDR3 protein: CASRGGDRGGTEAFF

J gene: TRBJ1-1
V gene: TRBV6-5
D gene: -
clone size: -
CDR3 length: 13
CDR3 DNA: TGTGCCAGCAGTTTGCCAGGGAACACTGAAGCTTTCTTT
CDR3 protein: CASSLPGNTEAFF

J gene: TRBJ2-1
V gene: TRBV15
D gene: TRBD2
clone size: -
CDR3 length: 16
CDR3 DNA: TGTGCCACCAGCAGCGGACTAGCGGGGATCTACAATGAGCAGTTCTTC
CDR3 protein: CATSSGLAGIYNEQFF

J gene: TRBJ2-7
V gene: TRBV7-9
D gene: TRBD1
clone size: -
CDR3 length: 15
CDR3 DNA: TGTGCCAGCAGCGAGGACAGGGGGCTAGCCTACGAGCAGTACTTC
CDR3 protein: CASSEDRGLAYEQYF

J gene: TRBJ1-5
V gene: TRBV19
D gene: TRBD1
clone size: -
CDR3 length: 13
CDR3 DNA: TGTGCCTCAAACCAGGGGGGCGGTCAGCCCCAGCATTTT
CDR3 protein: CASNQGGGQPQHF

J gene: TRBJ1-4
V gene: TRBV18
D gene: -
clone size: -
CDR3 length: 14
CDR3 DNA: TGTGCCAGCTCACCTCGGGACAAAAATGAAAAACTGTTTTTT
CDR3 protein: CASSPRDKNEKLFF

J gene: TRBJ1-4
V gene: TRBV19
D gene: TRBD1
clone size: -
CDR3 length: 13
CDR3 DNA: TGTGCCAGTCAGAGACAGGGGAATGAAAAACTGTTTTTT
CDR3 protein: CASQRQGNEKLFF

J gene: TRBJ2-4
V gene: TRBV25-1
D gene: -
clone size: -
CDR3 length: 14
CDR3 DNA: TGTGCCAGCAGTCGAGGGGGAGCCAAAAACGTTCAGTACTTC
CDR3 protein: CASSRGGAKNVQYF

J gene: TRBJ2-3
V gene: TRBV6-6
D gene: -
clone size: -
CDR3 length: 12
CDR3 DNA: TGTGCCAGCAGTTACACTTCAGGGGTCTCTTCATTT
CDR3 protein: CASSYTSGVSSF

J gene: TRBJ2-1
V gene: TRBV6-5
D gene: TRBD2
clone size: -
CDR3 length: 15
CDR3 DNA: TGTGCCAGCAGTGCGGGACTAGCGAGATACAATGAGCAGTTCTTC
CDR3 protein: CASSAGLARYNEQFF

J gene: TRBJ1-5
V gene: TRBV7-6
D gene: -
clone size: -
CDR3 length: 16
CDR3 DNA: TGTGCCAGCAGCTCCGTACCAGGGTTAGCGGATCAGCCCCAGCATTTT
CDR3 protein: CASSSVPGLADQPQHF

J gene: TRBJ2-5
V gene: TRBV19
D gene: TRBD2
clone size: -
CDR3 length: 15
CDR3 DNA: TGTGCCAGTAGTATGGGACTAGCGGGAAAAGAGACCCAGTACTTC
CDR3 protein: CASSMGLAGKETQYF

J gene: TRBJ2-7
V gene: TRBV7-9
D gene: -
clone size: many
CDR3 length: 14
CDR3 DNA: TGTGCCAGCAGCTCAGACTCAGCTACAATCGAGCAGTACTTC
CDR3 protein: CASSSDSATIEQYF

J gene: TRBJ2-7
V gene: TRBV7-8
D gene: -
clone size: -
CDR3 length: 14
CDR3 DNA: TGTGCCAGCAGCCCGACTGGAAAAAAATACGAGCAGTACTTC
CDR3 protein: CASSPTGKKYEQYF

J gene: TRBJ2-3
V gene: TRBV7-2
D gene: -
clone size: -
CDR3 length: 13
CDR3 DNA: TGTGCCAGCAGCTTAGGCCTAACAGATACGCAGTATTTT
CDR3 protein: CASSLGLTDTQYF

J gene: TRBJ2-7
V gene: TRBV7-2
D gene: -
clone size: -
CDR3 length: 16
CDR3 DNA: TGTGCCAGCAGCTTAGTGCCTCTGGCGGGAATGTACGAGCAGTACTTC
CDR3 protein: CASSLVPLAGMYEQYF

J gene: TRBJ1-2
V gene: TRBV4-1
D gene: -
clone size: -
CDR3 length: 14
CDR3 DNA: TGCGCCAGCAGCCAAGTGGGGCAGTACTATGGCTACACCTTC
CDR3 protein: CASSQVGQYYGYTF

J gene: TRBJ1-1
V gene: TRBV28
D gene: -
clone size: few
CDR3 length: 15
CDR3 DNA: TGTGCCAGCAGTACCCTGAGACACCCGAACACTGAAGCTTTCTTT
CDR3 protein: CASSTLRHPNTEAFF

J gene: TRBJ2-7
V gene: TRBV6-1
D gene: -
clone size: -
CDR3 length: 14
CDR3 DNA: TGTGCCGCTTGTCGGACAGTTACGACCTACGAGCAGTACTTC
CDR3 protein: CAACRTVTTYEQYF

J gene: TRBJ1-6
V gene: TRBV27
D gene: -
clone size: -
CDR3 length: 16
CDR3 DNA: TGTGCCAGCAGTCCCTACTCGGGGGGGGCGTATTCACCCCTCCACTTT
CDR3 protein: CASSPYSGGAYSPLHF

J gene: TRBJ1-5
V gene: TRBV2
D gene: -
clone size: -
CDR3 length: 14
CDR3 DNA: TGTGCCAGCAGTGTAAGGGGTTTGGCTCAGCCCCAGCATTTT
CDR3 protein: CASSVRGLAQPQHF

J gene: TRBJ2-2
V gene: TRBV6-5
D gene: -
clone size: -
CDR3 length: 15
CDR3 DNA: TGTGCCAGCAGTTACCCAACCGGGGGACGAGGGGAGCTGTTTTTT
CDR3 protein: CASSYPTGGRGELFF

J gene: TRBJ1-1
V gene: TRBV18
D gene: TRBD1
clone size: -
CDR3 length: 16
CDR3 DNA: TGTGCCAGCTCACCACCAGTCGGGACAGGGTCTCCTGAAGCTTTCTTT
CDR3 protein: CASSPPVGTGSPEAFF

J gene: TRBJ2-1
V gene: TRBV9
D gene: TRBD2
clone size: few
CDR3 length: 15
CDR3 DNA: TGTGCCAGCAGCGTAGCTCCTAGCGGGAGAGATGAGCAGTTCTTC
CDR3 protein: CASSVAPSGRDEQFF

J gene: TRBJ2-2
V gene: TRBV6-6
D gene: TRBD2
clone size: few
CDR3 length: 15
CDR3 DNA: TGTGCCAGCACGGAGGCTAGCGGAGTAACCGGGGAGCTGTTTTTT
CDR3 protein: CASTEASGVTGELFF

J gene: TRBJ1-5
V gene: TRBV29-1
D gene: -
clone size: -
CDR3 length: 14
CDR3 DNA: TGCAGCGTTGCGACAGGTGGTGGCAATCAGCCCCAGCATTTT
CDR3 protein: CSVATGGGNQPQHF

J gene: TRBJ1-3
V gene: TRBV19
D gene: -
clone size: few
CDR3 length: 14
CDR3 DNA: TGTGCCAGTAGTATAGACTCCGGGAGAAACACCATATATTTT
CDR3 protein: CASSIDSGRNTIYF

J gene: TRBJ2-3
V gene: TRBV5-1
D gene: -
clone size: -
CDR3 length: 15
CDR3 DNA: TGCGCCAGCAGCTTGGTAGGACAGAACACAGATACGCAGTATTTT
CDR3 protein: CASSLVGQNTDTQYF

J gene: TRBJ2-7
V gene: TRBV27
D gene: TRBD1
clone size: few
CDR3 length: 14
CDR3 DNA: TGTGCCAGCAGTGCCGGGACAGGGGGCTACGAGCAGTACTTC
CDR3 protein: CASSAGTGGYEQYF

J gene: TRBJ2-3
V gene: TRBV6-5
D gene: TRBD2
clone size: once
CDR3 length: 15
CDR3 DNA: TGTGCCAGCCGAGCGGGAGGTGGATTAACAGATACGCAGTATTTT
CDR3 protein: CASRAGGGLTDTQYF